The rows below give T cell receptor beta chains drawn from one sample of a study of T-cell reconstitution after alpha-beta-depleted transplantation in children. One entry per CDR3 protein results from TCRdb running MiXCR on the PCR reads. The data contain approximately 400,000 distinct CDR3 sequences, under 13% of them seen just once; the ten biggest clones take up over 4.5%. The sequencing used PBMCs from the stem cell graft donor, collected from the stem cell graft. The source is a human donor who donated a stem cell graft to a child with acute myeloid leukemia. Both conserved end residues are part of each CDR3. The order of the fields is V gene, CDR3 length, D gene, clone size, J gene, CDR3 DNA, CDR3 protein. The D gene is left open where the match is weak. For some rows the clone size is stated as once, few or many, or as a class when expanded; others skip it.

V gene: TRBV29-1
CDR3 length: 14
D gene: -
clone size: few
J gene: TRBJ2-3
CDR3 DNA: TGCAGCGTCTACCGGACCTTTAGCACAGATACGCAGTATTTT
CDR3 protein: CSVYRTFSTDTQYF

V gene: TRBV20-1
CDR3 length: 16
D gene: -
clone size: few
J gene: TRBJ2-4
CDR3 DNA: TGCAGTGCTAGAGAACCGGGCCGGGGTGACAAAAACATTCAGTACTTC
CDR3 protein: CSAREPGRGDKNIQYF

V gene: TRBV18
CDR3 length: 16
D gene: TRBD1
clone size: few
J gene: TRBJ2-3
CDR3 DNA: TGTGCCAGCTCACGATCGACAGGGGGCACTACAGATACGCAGTATTTT
CDR3 protein: CASSRSTGGTTDTQYF

V gene: TRBV4-2
CDR3 length: 13
D gene: -
clone size: few
J gene: TRBJ1-6
CDR3 DNA: TGTGCCAGCCGGGGCACCGATAATTCACCCCTCCACTTT
CDR3 protein: CASRGTDNSPLHF

V gene: TRBV20-1
CDR3 length: 12
D gene: -
clone size: -
J gene: TRBJ2-5
CDR3 DNA: TGCAGTGCTAGACGCCGCGACATTGCCCAGTACTTC
CDR3 protein: CSARRRDIAQYF

V gene: TRBV18
CDR3 length: 14
D gene: -
clone size: few
J gene: TRBJ1-2
CDR3 DNA: TGTGCCAGCTCACTAAAGGACAGTAACTATGGCTACACCTTC
CDR3 protein: CASSLKDSNYGYTF

V gene: TRBV12-3/TRBV12-4
CDR3 length: 14
D gene: -
clone size: many
J gene: TRBJ1-4
CDR3 DNA: TGTGCCAGCAGTTTATACAGGGAGGGGGAAAAACTGTTTTTT
CDR3 protein: CASSLYREGEKLFF

V gene: TRBV11-2
CDR3 length: 13
D gene: -
clone size: few
J gene: TRBJ2-1
CDR3 DNA: TGTGCCAGCAGCTTAGATCTGAATAAGGAGCAGTTCTTC
CDR3 protein: CASSLDLNKEQFF

V gene: TRBV13
CDR3 length: 15
D gene: -
clone size: few
J gene: TRBJ2-1
CDR3 DNA: TGTGCCAGCAGCTTAGGCCCTAGCACTTACAATGAGCAGTTCTTC
CDR3 protein: CASSLGPSTYNEQFF

V gene: TRBV20-1
CDR3 length: 14
D gene: TRBD1
clone size: -
J gene: TRBJ2-3
CDR3 DNA: TGCAGTGGGGTTGCAGGGGGCGGCACAGATACGCAGTATTTT
CDR3 protein: CSGVAGGGTDTQYF

V gene: TRBV29-1
CDR3 length: 12
D gene: -
clone size: many
J gene: TRBJ2-7
CDR3 DNA: TGCAGCGTTGTCGGAGGGGTAGGCGAGCAGTACTTC
CDR3 protein: CSVVGGVGEQYF

V gene: TRBV20-1
CDR3 length: 15
D gene: TRBD2
clone size: many
J gene: TRBJ2-1
CDR3 DNA: TGCAGTACTTACCCCCGACTAGCGGGAAGCAATGAGCAGTTCTTC
CDR3 protein: CSTYPRLAGSNEQFF

V gene: TRBV10-3
CDR3 length: 14
D gene: TRBD1
clone size: -
J gene: TRBJ2-3
CDR3 DNA: TGTGCCATCACCGAGGGACAGGTGACAGATACGCAGTATTTT
CDR3 protein: CAITEGQVTDTQYF

V gene: TRBV7-6
CDR3 length: 15
D gene: -
clone size: -
J gene: TRBJ2-2
CDR3 DNA: TGTGCCAGCAGCACACCACAGGCTAACACCGGGGAGCTGTTTTTT
CDR3 protein: CASSTPQANTGELFF

V gene: TRBV5-1
CDR3 length: 16
D gene: TRBD2
clone size: many
J gene: TRBJ2-3
CDR3 DNA: TGCGCCAGCAGCTTGGAGGCGGGGGGGCCGCCAGATACGCAGTATTTT
CDR3 protein: CASSLEAGGPPDTQYF

V gene: TRBV12-3/TRBV12-4
CDR3 length: 13
D gene: -
clone size: -
J gene: TRBJ2-6
CDR3 DNA: TGTGCCAGCAGGTGGTCTGGGGCCAACGTCCTGACTTTC
CDR3 protein: CASRWSGANVLTF

V gene: TRBV4-1
CDR3 length: 20
D gene: TRBD2
clone size: few
J gene: TRBJ2-2
CDR3 DNA: TGCGCCAGCAGCCAAGATGGACTAGCGGGAGGGCCGTTAAGCACCGGGGAGCTGTTTTTT
CDR3 protein: CASSQDGLAGGPLSTGELFF

V gene: TRBV20-1
CDR3 length: 13
D gene: TRBD2
clone size: many
J gene: TRBJ2-1
CDR3 DNA: TGCAGTGCTAGACTAGCGGGGGGGAATGAGCAGTTCTTC
CDR3 protein: CSARLAGGNEQFF

V gene: TRBV7-9
CDR3 length: 15
D gene: TRBD1
clone size: -
J gene: TRBJ1-1
CDR3 DNA: TGTGCCAGCAGCTCCGGACAGGGGGCGAACACTGAAGCTTTCTTT
CDR3 protein: CASSSGQGANTEAFF